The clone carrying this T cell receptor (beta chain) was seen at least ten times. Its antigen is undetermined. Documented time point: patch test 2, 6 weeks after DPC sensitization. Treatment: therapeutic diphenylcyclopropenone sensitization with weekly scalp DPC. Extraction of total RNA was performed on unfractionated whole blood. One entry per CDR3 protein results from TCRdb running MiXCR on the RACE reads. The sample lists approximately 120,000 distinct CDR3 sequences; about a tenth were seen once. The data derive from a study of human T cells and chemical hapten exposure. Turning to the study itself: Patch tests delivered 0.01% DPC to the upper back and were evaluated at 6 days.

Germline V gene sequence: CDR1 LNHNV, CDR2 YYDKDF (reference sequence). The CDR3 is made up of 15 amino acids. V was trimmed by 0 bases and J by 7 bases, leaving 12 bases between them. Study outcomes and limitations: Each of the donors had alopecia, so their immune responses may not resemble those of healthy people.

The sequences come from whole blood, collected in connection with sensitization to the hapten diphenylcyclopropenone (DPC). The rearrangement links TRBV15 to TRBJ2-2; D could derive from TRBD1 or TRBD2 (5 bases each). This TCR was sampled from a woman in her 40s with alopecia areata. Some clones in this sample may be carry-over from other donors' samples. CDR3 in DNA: TGTGCCACCAGCAGAGAGGGGCAGGGAGTCGGGGAGCTGTTTTTT. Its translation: CATSREGQGVGELFF.